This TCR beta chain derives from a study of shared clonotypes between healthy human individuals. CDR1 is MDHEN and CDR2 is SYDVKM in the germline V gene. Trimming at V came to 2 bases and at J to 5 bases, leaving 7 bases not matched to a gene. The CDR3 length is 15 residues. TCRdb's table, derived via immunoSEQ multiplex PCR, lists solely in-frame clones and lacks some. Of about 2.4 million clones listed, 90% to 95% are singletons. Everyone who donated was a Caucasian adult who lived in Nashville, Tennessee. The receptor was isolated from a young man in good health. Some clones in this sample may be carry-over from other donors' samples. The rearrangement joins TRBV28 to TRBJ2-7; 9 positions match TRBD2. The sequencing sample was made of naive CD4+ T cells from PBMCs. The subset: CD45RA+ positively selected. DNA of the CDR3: TGTGCCAGCAGTTTAACGGGACTAGCAGGTCACGAGCAGTACTTC. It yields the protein CASSLTGLAGHEQYF.